These 27 T cell receptor beta chains originate from one sample sequenced in a study of T cells in Graves' hyperthyroidism and ophthalmopathy. Amplification of TCR beta CDR3 regions used RNA as the template. RT-PCR in the first round (using the HTBI primer set) targeted the TCR CDR3. MiXCR was run by TCRdb on the multiplex PCR reads, yielding one entry per CDR3 protein. The sample lists about 400,000 distinct CDR3 sequences; 12% to 15% were seen once. Sequenced input: blood. The receptors stem from a woman in her sixties or seventies with Graves' ophthalmopathy.

The sample holds many counts of this clonotype. V gene TRBV11-2 combines with J gene TRBJ2-2, with 8 bases matching TRBD1. There are 15 residues in the CDR3. The ends lost 5 bases at V and 5 bases at J; junction bases unmatched: 7. Germline loops: CDR1 SGHAT, CDR2 FQNNGV. Written as DNA, the CDR3 is TGTGCCAGCAGCCAGGGGGCGCGGGGAACCGGGGAGCTGTTTTTT. It is translated as CASSQGARGTGELFF.

This clonotype was detected only a few times. The chain couples TRBV20-1 to TRBJ2-7; D unresolved. Germline values: CDR1 DFQATT, CDR2 SNEGSKA (reference sequence). Trimming took 3 bases from V and 2 from J, leaving 11 bases between them. The CDR3 covers 13 residues. CDR3 region: CSARAPGTYEQYF. CDR3 nucleotides: TGCAGTGCTAGGGCTCCGGGTACCTACGAGCAGTACTTC.

The V call is TRBV6-2 or TRBV6-3, the J call TRBJ1-5; no firm D call. Germline values: CDR1 MNHEY, CDR2 SVGEGT. V dropped 6 bases and J dropped 6 bases, with 27 bases sitting between them. This CDR3 is built from 18 residues. The CDR3 region is CASSPRITARRIGQPQHF. The CDR3 DNA is TGTGCCAGCAGCCCCCGGATAACCGCACGGAGAATAGGTCAGCCCCAGCATTTT.

This clonotype was picked up many times. Mismatch with germline at one junction end may stem from a read error. The CDR3 protein is CASSLAWQGKQPQHF. The CDR3 DNA reads as TGTGCCAGCAGTTTAGCTTGGCAGGGCAAACAGCCCCAGCATTTT. The chain links TRBV12-3 or TRBV12-4 to TRBJ1-5; TRBD1 might be the D (5 bases). This CDR3 comprises 15 residues.

This clonotype has at least ten counts. This chain joins TRBV3-1 and TRBJ1-5; D remains ambiguous. The CDR3 sequence is 16 residues long. Germline V CDR1 and CDR2: LGHDT, YNNKEL (reference sequence). V was trimmed by 0 bases and J by 0 bases, leaving 9 bases between them. In nucleotides, the CDR3 is TGTGCCAGCAGCCAAGAGGGTGGCCTTAGCAATCAGCCCCAGCATTTT. This sequence encodes CASSQEGGLSNQPQHF.

At least ten counts were recorded for this clonotype. This chain joins TRBV2 and TRBJ1-1, with a tentative D call TRBD1 (5 bases). This CDR3 contains 12 residues. Trimming stripped 5 bases from V and 7 bases from J, with 11 bases between. Germline V gene lookup returns CDR1 SNHLY and CDR2 FYNNEI. The CDR3 sequence is CASSYQGIEAFF. The CDR3 DNA reads TGTGCCAGCAGTTACCAGGGTATTGAAGCTTTCTTT.

This clonotype came up many times. The chain carries TRBV28 and TRBJ2-4, with D tentatively TRBD2 (5 bases). This CDR3 is built from 16 residues. Trimming removed 7 bases from V and 0 bases from J, with 16 bases in between. Germline V gene lookup returns CDR1 MDHEN and CDR2 SYDVKM. CDR3 protein: CASMDSLGLAKNIQYF. The CDR3 DNA follows: TGTGCCAGCATGGACTCACTAGGGCTAGCCAAAAACATTCAGTACTTC.

The J gene is TRBJ2-2, the V gene TRBV14, with D possibly matching TRBD1 (6 bases). CDR1 SGHDN and CDR2 FVKESK come from the germline V gene. The CDR3 loop spans 15 amino acids. The V end was cut by 4 bases, the J end by 5 bases, with 14 bases between. The CDR3 loop reads CASSLYRAWTGELFF. CDR3 DNA sequence: TGTGCCAGCAGCCTCTACAGGGCGTGGACCGGGGAGCTGTTTTTT.

On this clonotype itself: At one end the junction does not follow the germline gene, possibly because of a read error. The gene calls are TRBV7-7 and TRBJ2-1; D might be TRBD1 (6 bases). This CDR3 region has 13 residues. Germline lookup yields CDR1 SSHAT and CDR2 FNYEAQ (reference sequence). The CDR3 loop reads CASSTRQDSEQFF. The DNA for the CDR3 is TGTGCTAGCAGCACCAGACAGGACTCCGAGCAGTTCTTC. Based on the CDR3 plus reference TRBV7-7 and TRBJ2-1, the full variable domain is GAGVSQSPRYKVTKRGQDVTLRCDPISSHATLYWYQQALGQGPEFLTYFNYEAQPDKSGLPSDRFSAERPEGSISTLTIQRTEQRDSAMYRCASSTRQDSEQFFGPGTRLTVL.

This clonotype was seen once. A read error may explain this, as a much larger clone is one base away. This chain links TRBV27 with TRBJ1-1; D remains ambiguous. Trimming cost V 5 bases and J 1 base, with 5 bases left between them. Germline assignment: CDR1 MNHEY and CDR2 SMNVEV (reference sequence). The CDR3 is 12 residues long. The CDR3 nucleotides read TGTGCCAGCAGTGATTGGAACACTGAAGCTTTCTTT. Protein: CASSDWNTEAFF.

This clonotype was picked up many times. The chain carries TRBV6-1 and TRBJ2-1; TRBD2 might be the D (6 bases). The germline V and J ends were trimmed by 4 bases and 6 bases, with 16 bases remaining between them. The CDR3 is 15 amino acids. Germline assignment: CDR1 MNHNS and CDR2 SASEGT. The CDR3 is CASSGWDSPGNEQFF. The CDR3 coding sequence is TGTGCCAGCAGTGGCTGGGACTCCCCGGGCAATGAGCAGTTCTTC.

Only a few counts were recorded for this clonotype. The genes are TRBV19 and TRBJ2-3; D gene ambiguous. The V end lost 3 bases, the J end lost 0 bases, and 13 bases lay between the germline ends. Germline CDR1 and CDR2: LNHDA and SQIVND (reference sequence). The CDR3 is 16 residues long. As DNA, the CDR3 is TGTGCCAGTAGTATCATCCGCGGTGTCAGCACAGATACGCAGTATTTT. This codes for CASSIIRGVSTDTQYF.

This clonotype was seen a few times. The chain couples TRBV19 to TRBJ2-2, with TRBD1 matching 8 bases. J lost 3 bases, V lost 6 bases, and 6 bases had no gene match. Looked up from germline, CDR1 is LNHDA and CDR2 is SQIVND (reference sequence). The CDR3 is 15 amino acids. CDR3 in amino acids: CASSPGTGYTGELFF. CDR3 sequence (DNA): TGTGCCAGTAGCCCCGGGACAGGCTACACCGGGGAGCTGTTTTTT.

This clonotype was seen a handful of times. The gene calls are TRBV29-1 and TRBJ2-2; possible D gene TRBD1, 5 bases. This CDR3 has 14 amino acids. V was trimmed by 5 bases and J by 4 bases, leaving 14 bases between them. Germline CDR1 is SQVTM and CDR2 is ANQGSEA. The CDR3 DNA is TGCAGCGTTCACGTAGGGGCTAGCACCGGGGAGCTGTTTTTT. Its protein product is CSVHVGASTGELFF.

This clonotype has more than one count but fewer than ten. The chain is built from TRBV6-5 and TRBJ2-2; D is ambiguous. Germline CDR1 MNHEY, CDR2 SVGAGI. The CDR3 has 18 residues. V lost 2 bases, J lost 2 bases, and 18 bases lay in between. The CDR3 reads CASSYARWYSANTGELFF. In DNA, the CDR3 is TGTGCCAGCAGTTACGCGAGGTGGTACAGCGCCAACACCGGGGAGCTGTTTTTT.

V is TRBV4-2 and J is TRBJ2-1, with D perhaps TRBD2 (7 bases). The V gene's germline CDR1 is LGHNA and CDR2 YNFKEQ. The CDR3 runs to 16 residues. Between the trimmed V and J ends, which lost 3 bases and 7 bases, there was a span of 19 bases. The CDR3 DNA sequence: TGTGCCAGCAGCCAGGCCGCGGGGGCGACGGGGAATGAGCAGTTCTTC. This gives the protein CASSQAAGATGNEQFF.

There are many counts of this clonotype. The chain has TRBV28 and TRBJ2-1; 14 nucleotides align to TRBD2. Losses at the gene ends were 8 bases for V and 8 bases for J; bases not matched to a gene: 5. The CDR3 is made up of 14 amino acids. Germline CDR1 is MDHEN and CDR2 is SYDVKM. CDR3 sequence reads: CASLGTSGSYEQFF. The CDR3 DNA follows: TGTGCCAGCCTAGGGACTAGCGGGAGTTATGAGCAGTTCTTC.

In this sample, this clonotype turned up a few times. The J gene is TRBJ2-2, the V gene TRBV5-8, with 8 positions matching TRBD2. With 5 bases clipped from V and 4 bases from J, the junction kept 10 bases outside the gene matches. The CDR3 runs 16 residues. The germline V gene has CDR1 SGHTS and CDR2 YDEGEE. The CDR3 nucleotides read TGTGCCAGCAGACGACTAGAAAGCGGGAGCACCGGGGAGCTGTTTTTT. It specifies CASRRLESGSTGELFF.

The CDR3 region is CASSTSRLAGVYNEQFF. The DNA of the CDR3 is TGTGCCAGTAGTACTTCCCGACTAGCGGGAGTCTACAATGAGCAGTTCTTC. This sequence joins TRBV19 and TRBJ2-1, with 12 bases identical to TRBD2. The CDR3 sequence is 17 residues long. Germline trimming cut 4 bases from V and 3 bases from J; bases unmatched to any gene: 7. CDR1 is LNHDA, CDR2 SQIVND, per germline (reference sequence).

This clonotype appeared many times. The chain is built from TRBV20-1 and TRBJ2-2, with 16 positions matching TRBD2. With 6 bases clipped from V and 7 bases from J, the junction kept 14 bases outside the gene matches. From germline, CDR1 is DFQATT and CDR2 SNEGSKA (reference sequence). There are 18 residues in the CDR3. The CDR3 DNA sequence: TGCAGTGCACCCAATACCGGGACTAGCGGGAGGGCGGTCGGGGAGCTGTTTTTT. It translates to CSAPNTGTSGRAVGELFF.

At least ten counts were recorded for this clonotype. The gene calls are TRBV7-2 and TRBJ2-1; 12 nucleotides line up with TRBD2. The junction had 8 bases not matched to a gene; V was cut back by 5 bases and J by 3 bases. CDR3 size: 17 residues. The germline gives CDR1 SGHTA, CDR2 FQGNSA. CDR3: CASSDSSGRGLYNEQFF. The DNA of the CDR3 is TGTGCCAGCAGCGACTCTAGCGGGAGGGGCCTCTACAATGAGCAGTTCTTC.

The chain is built from TRBV24-1 and TRBJ2-1; D gene uncertain. V was clipped by 3 bases and J by 1 base, with 9 bases between them. The length of the CDR3 is 15 residues. Germline CDR1 is KGHDR and CDR2 is SFDVKD. CDR3 DNA: TGTGCCACCAGTGATGGGTGGAGATCCTACAATGAGCAGTTCTTC. It encodes CATSDGWRSYNEQFF.

This clonotype was seen at least ten times. The V and J genes are TRBV19 and TRBJ1-2; 9 positions match TRBD1. This CDR3 contains 14 residues. Per germline, CDR1 LNHDA and CDR2 SQIVND (reference sequence). V lost 2 bases, J lost 6 bases, and 4 bases stayed unmatched. Written as DNA, the CDR3 is TGTGCCAGTAGTATACATTGGACAGGGGATGGCTACACCTTC. It is translated as CASSIHWTGDGYTF.

This clonotype was recorded at least ten times. The chain couples TRBV18 to TRBJ2-2; D is possibly TRBD1 (6 bases). Deletions cut 1 base from V and 1 base from J, with 7 bases between. This CDR3 region has 15 residues. Germline assignment: CDR1 KGHSH and CDR2 LQKENI. CDR3 sequence (DNA): TGTGCCAGCTCACCACTACAGGGGAACACCGGGGAGCTGTTTTTT. It yields the protein CASSPLQGNTGELFF.

This clonotype was observed at least ten times. The chain joins TRBV28 to TRBJ2-4; D perhaps matches TRBD1 (5 bases). Germline V gene lookup returns CDR1 MDHEN and CDR2 SYDVKM. There are 15 residues in the CDR3. The germline V and J ends were trimmed by 3 bases and 5 bases, with 14 bases remaining between them. CDR3 nucleotide sequence: TGTGCCAGCAGTTTTGGTAAAGGGGTGGAAAACATTCAGTACTTC. Amino acid sequence: CASSFGKGVENIQYF. The full variable domain, rest sourced from reference TRBV28 and TRBJ2-4, is DVKVTQSSRYLVKRTGEKVFLECVQDMDHENMFWYRQDPGLGLRLIYFSYDVKMKEKGDIPEGYSVSREKKERFSLILESASTNQTSMYLCASSFGKGVENIQYFGAGTRLSVL.

This clonotype has ten or more counts. V usage is TRBV20-1 and J usage is TRBJ2-7; 7 bases line up with TRBD1. CDR3 length equals 12 residues. Per the germline V gene, CDR1 is DFQATT and CDR2 is SNEGSKA (reference sequence). V gave up 6 bases and J gave up 2 bases; unmatched junction bases: 4. CDR3 sequence reads: CSAGQVPYEQYF. CDR3 nucleotide sequence: TGCAGTGCCGGACAGGTTCCCTACGAGCAGTACTTC.

This chain links TRBV13 with TRBJ2-3; a possible D gene is TRBD2 (6 bases). V was shortened by 1 base and J by 5 bases, with 13 bases between the two germline ends. CDR1 PRHDT and CDR2 FYEKMQ come from the germline V gene (reference sequence). The CDR3 is made up of 15 amino acids. The CDR3 bases are TGTGCCAGCAGCTTAGCGGGAGTTGTCGGAGATACGCAGTATTTT. Its translation is CASSLAGVVGDTQYF.